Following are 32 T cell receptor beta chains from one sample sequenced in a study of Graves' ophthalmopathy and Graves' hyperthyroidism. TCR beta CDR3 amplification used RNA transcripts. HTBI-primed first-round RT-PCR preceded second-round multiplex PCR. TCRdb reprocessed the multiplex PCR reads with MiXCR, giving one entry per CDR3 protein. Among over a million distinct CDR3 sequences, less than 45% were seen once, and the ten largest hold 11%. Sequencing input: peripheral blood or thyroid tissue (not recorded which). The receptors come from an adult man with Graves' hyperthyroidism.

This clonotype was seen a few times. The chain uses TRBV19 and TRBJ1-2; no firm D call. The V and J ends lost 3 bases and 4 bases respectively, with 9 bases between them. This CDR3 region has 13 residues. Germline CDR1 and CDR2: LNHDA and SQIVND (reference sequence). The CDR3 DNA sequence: TGTGCCAGTAGTATTACCGAGTTCTATGGCTACACCTTC. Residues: CASSITEFYGYTF.

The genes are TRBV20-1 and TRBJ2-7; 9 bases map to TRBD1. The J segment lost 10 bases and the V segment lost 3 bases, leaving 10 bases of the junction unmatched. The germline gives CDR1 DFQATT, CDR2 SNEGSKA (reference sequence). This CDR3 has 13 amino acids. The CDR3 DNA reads TGCAGTGCTAGGGGTTACAGGGGGCGCCTCCAGTACTTC. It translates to CSARGYRGRLQYF.

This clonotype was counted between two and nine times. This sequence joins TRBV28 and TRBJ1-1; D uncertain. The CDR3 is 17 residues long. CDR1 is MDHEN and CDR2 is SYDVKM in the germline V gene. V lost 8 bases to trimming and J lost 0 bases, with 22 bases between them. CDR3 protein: CASVLRRLDPMNTEAFF. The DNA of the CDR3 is TGTGCCAGCGTTCTACGCAGATTAGACCCTATGAACACTGAAGCTTTCTTT.

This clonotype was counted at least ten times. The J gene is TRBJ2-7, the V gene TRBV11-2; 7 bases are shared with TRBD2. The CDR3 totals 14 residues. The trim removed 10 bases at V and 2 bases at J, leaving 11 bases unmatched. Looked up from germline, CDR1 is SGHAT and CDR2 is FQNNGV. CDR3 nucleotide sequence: TGTGCCACACGATATGACCGGGAGGCCTACGAGCAGTACTTC. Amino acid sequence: CATRYDREAYEQYF.

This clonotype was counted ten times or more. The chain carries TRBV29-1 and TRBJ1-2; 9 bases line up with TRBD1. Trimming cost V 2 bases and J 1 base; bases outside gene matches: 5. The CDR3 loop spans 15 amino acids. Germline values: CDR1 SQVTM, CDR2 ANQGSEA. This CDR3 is CSVEPGQGINYGYTF. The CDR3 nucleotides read TGCAGCGTTGAACCGGGACAGGGAATTAACTATGGCTACACCTTC.

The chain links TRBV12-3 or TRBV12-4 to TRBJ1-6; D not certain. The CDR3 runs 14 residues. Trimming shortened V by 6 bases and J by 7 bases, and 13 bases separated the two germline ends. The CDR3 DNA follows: TGTGCCAGCAGCGACCTGGGAAGAAATTCACCCCTCCACTTT. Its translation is CASSDLGRNSPLHF.

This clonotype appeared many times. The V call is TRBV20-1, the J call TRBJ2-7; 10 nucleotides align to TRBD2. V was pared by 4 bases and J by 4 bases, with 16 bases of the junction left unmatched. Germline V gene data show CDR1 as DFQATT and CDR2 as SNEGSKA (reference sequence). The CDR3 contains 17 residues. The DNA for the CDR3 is TGCAGTGCTAAACGGGGACAGCCGGGACTAGCGACATACGAGCAGTACTTC. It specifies CSAKRGQPGLATYEQYF.

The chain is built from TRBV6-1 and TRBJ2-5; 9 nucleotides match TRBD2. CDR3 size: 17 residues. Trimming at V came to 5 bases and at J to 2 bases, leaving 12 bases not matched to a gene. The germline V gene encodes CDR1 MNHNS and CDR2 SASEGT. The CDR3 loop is CASSFPLGGGAQETQYF. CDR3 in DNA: TGTGCCAGCAGTTTCCCCCTCGGCGGGGGGGCACAAGAGACCCAGTACTTC.

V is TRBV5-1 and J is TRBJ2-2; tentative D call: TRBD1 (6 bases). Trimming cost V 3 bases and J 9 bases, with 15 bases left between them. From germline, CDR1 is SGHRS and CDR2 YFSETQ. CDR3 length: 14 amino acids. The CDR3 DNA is TGCGCCAGCAGCTCCTCTCAGGGGACGAGGGAGCTGTTTTTT. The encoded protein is CASSSSQGTRELFF. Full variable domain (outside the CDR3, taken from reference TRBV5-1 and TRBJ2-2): KAGVTQTPRYLIKTRGQQVTLSCSPISGHRSVSWYQQTPGQGLQFLFEYFSETQRNKGNFPGRFSGRQFSNSRSEMNVSTLELGDSALYLCASSSSQGTRELFFGEGSRLTVL.

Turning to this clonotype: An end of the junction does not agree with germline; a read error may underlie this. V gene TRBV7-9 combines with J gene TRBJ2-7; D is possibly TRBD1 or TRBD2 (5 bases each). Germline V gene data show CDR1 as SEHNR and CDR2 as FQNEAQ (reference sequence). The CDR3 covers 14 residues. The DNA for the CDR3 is TGTGCCAGCAGCCCCACAGGACTCTCCCACGAGCAGTACTTC. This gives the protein CASSPTGLSHEQYF. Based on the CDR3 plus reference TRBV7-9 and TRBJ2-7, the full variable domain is DTGVSQNPRHKITKRGQNVTFRCDPISEHNRLYWYRQTLGQGPEFLTYFQNEAQLEKSRLLSDRFSAERPKGSFSTLEIQRTEQGDSAMYLCASSPTGLSHEQYFGPGTRLTVT.

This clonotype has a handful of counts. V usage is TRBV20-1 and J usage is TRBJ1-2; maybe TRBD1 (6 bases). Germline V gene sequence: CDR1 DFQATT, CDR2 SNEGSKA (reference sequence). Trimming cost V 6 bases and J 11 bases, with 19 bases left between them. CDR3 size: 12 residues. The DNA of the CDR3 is TGCAGTGCGCCGTTAAGGGGGGGCTTTTACACCTTC. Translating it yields CSAPLRGGFYTF.

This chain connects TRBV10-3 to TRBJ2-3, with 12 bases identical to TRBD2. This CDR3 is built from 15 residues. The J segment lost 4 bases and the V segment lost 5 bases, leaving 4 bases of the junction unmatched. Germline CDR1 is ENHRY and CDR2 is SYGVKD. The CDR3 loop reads CAISRLAGAADTQYF. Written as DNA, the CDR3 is TGTGCCATCAGTCGACTAGCGGGAGCTGCAGATACGCAGTATTTT.

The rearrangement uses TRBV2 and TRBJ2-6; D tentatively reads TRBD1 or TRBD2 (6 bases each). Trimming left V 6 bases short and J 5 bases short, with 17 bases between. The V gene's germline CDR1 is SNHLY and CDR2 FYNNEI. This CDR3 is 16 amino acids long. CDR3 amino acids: CASSRQEGSRANVLTF. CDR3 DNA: TGTGCCAGCAGCCGACAGGAGGGATCTAGGGCCAACGTCCTGACTTTC.

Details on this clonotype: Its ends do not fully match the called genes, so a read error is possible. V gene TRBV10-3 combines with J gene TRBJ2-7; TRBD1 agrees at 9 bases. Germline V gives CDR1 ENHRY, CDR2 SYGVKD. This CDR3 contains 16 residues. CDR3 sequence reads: CASSLTTGGDSYEQYF. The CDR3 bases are TGTGCCAGCAGTCTCACGACAGGGGGGGATTCCTACGAGCAGTACTTC.

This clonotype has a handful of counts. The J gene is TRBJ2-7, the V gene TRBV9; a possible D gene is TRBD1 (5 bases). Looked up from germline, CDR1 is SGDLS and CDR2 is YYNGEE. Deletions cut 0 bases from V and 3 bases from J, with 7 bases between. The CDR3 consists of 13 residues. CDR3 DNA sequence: TGTGCCAGCAGCGTAGCAGGGCACTACGAGCAGTACTTC. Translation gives CASSVAGHYEQYF.

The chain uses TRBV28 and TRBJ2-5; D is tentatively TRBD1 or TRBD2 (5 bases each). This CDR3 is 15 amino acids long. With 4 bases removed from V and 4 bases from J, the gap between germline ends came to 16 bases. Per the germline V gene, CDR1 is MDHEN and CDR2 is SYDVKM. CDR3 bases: TGTGCCAGCAGTTCATGGGACGGAGCGTTAGAGACCCAGTACTTC. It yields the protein CASSSWDGALETQYF.

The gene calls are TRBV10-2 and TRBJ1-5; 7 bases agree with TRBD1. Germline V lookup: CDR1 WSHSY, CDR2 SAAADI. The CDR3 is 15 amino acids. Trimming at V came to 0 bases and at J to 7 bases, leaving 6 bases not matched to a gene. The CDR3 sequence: CASSESGQLGQPQHF. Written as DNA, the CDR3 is TGCGCCAGCAGTGAGTCGGGACAGCTGGGACAGCCCCAGCATTTT.

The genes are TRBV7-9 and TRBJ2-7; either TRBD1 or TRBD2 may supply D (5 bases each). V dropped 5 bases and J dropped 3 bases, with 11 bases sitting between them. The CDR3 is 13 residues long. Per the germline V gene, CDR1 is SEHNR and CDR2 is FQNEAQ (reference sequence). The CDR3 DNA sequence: TGTGCCAGCAGCGGGGGACGGATCTACGAGCAGTACTTC. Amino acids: CASSGGRIYEQYF.

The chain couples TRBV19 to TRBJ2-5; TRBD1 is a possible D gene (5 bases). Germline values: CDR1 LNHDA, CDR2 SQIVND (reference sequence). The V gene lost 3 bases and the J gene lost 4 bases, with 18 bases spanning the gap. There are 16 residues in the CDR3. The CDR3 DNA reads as TGTGCCAGTAGTATTAACTGGGGCGCCGTCCGAGAGACCCAGTACTTC. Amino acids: CASSINWGAVRETQYF.

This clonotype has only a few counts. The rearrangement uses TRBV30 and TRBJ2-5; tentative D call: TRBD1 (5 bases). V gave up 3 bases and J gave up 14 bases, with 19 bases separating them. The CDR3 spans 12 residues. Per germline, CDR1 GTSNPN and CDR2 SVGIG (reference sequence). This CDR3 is CAWSDGVGAQYF. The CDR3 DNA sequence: TGTGCCTGGAGCGATGGGGTAGGGGCACAATACTTC.

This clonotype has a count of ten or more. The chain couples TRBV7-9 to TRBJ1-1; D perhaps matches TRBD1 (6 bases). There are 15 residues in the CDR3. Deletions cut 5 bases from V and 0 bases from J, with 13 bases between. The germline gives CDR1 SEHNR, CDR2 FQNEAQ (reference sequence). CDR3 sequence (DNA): TGTGCCAGCAGCGCGGAGGGACACCTGAACACTGAAGCTTTCTTT. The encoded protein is CASSAEGHLNTEAFF.

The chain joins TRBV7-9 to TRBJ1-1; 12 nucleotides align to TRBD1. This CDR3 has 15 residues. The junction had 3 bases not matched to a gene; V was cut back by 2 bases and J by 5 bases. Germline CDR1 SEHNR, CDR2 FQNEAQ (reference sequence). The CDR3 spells CASSLWDRGRTEAFF. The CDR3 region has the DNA TGTGCCAGCAGCTTATGGGACAGGGGGCGTACTGAAGCTTTCTTT.

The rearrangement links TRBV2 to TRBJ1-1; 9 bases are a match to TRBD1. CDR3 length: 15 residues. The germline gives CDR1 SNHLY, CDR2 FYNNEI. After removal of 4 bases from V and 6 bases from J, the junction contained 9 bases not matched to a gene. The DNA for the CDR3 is TGTGCCAGCAGTGGTACAGGGGGCGCGGTTGCTGAAGCTTTCTTT. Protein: CASSGTGGAVAEAFF.

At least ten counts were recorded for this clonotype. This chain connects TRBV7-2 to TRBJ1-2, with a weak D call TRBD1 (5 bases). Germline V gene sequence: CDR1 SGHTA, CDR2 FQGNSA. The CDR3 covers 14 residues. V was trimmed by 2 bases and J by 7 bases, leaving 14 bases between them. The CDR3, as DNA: TGTGCCAGCAGCTTACCGCAGGGCCTCGGTGGCTACACCTTC. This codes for CASSLPQGLGGYTF.

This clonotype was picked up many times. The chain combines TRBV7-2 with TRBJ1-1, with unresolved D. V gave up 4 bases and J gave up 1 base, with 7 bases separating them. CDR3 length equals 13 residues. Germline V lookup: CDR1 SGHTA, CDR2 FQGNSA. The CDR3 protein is CASSYPRNTEAFF. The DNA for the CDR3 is TGTGCCAGCAGCTATCCGAGGAACACTGAAGCTTTCTTT.

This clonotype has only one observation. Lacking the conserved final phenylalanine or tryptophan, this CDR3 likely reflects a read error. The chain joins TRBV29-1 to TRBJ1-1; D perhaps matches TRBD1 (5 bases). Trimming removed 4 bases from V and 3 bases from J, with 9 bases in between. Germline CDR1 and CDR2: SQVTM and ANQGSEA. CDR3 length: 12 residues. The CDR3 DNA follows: TGCAGCGTTGTAAGGGGCGACACTGAAGCTTTCCTT. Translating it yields CSVVRGDTEAFL.

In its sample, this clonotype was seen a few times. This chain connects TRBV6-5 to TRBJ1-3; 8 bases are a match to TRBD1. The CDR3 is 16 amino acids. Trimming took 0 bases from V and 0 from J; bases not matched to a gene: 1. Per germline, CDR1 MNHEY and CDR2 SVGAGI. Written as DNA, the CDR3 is TGTGCCAGCAGTTACTCGGACAGGGACTCTGGAAACACCATATATTTT. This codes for CASSYSDRDSGNTIYF.

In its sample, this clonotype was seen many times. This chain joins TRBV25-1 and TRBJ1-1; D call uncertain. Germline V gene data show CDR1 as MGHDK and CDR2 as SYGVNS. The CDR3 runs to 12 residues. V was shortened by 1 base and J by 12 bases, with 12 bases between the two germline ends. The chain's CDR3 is CASSESGRITFF. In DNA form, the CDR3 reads TGTGCCAGCAGTGAATCCGGTCGAATAACTTTCTTT.

The DNA for the CDR3 is TGTGCCATCAGGCGAGAACCGGGACTAGCGGCTGGAGGAGAGACCCAGTACTTC. Residues: CAIRREPGLAAGGETQYF. The chain has TRBV10-3 and TRBJ2-5; 11 bases line up with TRBD2. J lost 4 bases, V lost 6 bases, and 16 bases had no gene match. The CDR3 consists of 18 residues. CDR1 is ENHRY and CDR2 is SYGVKD in the germline V gene.

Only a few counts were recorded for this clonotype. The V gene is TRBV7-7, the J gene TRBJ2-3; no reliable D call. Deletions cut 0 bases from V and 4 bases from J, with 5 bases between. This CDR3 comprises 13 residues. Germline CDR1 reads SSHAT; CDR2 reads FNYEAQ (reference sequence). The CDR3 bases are TGTGCCAGCAGCTTAGCAGAGGCAGATACGCAGTATTTT. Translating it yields CASSLAEADTQYF.

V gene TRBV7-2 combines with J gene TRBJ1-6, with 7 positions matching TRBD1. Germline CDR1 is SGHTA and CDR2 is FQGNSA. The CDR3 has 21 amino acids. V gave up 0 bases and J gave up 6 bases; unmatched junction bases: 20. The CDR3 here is CASSLAGGAWRGQQTNSPLHF. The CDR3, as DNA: TGTGCCAGCAGCTTAGCAGGGGGCGCTTGGAGGGGGCAGCAGACTAATTCACCCCTCCACTTT.

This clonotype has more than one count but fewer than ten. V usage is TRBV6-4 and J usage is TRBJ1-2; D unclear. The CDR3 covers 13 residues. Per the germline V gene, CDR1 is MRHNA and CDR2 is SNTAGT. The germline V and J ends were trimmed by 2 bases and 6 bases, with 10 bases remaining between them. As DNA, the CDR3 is TGTGCCAGCAGTGACAGGGCCGGGAATGGCTACACCTTC. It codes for CASSDRAGNGYTF.